The 28 T cell receptor beta chains presented below share a single source sample, sequenced in a study of cytomegalovirus exposure and HLA in healthy donors. TCRdb's copy holds only in-frame clones and misses some; the assay was immunoSEQ multiplex PCR. The table shows 280,000 or so clones, with 85% to 90% occurring only once. Sequencing input: PBMCs. These receptors all come from a woman younger than 30 in good health and CMV-seronegative.

The chain has TRBV18 and TRBJ2-7; 10 nucleotides agree with TRBD2. Germline V gene data show CDR1 as KGHSH and CDR2 as LQKENI. V was pared by 6 bases and J by 3 bases, with 11 bases of the junction left unmatched. The CDR3 length is 16 residues. This CDR3 is CASSGGLARLYYEQYF. The CDR3 bases are TGTGCCAGCTCTGGGGGACTAGCGCGTTTGTACTACGAGCAGTACTTC.

The CDR3 sequence: CASSFGHLAYGYTF. The CDR3 DNA reads as TGTGCCAGCAGTTTTGGACACCTTGCCTATGGCTACACCTTC. The chain links TRBV27 to TRBJ1-2; D is perhaps TRBD1 (5 bases). Deletions cut 3 bases from V and 4 bases from J, with 12 bases between. Germline V CDR1 and CDR2: MNHEY, SMNVEV (reference sequence). The CDR3 consists of 14 residues.

The genes are TRBV5-1 and TRBJ2-5; the match to TRBD1 covers 8 bases. V lost 0 bases and J lost 5; bases outside the gene matches: 3. This CDR3 region has 14 residues. Germline-derived CDR1 and CDR2 are SGHRS and YFSETQ. The CDR3 nucleotides read TGCGCCAGCAGCTTGGGGACAGGGACTGAGACCCAGTACTTC. Its translation: CASSLGTGTETQYF.

The chain recombines TRBV7-2 with TRBJ2-3; the match to TRBD1 covers 7 bases. The J segment lost 3 bases and the V segment lost 1 base, leaving 10 bases of the junction unmatched. CDR3 size: 17 residues. CDR1 is SGHTA, CDR2 FQGNSA, per germline. As DNA, the CDR3 is TGTGCCAGCAGCTTAGGTCTTCCGGGACAGAAAACAGATACGCAGTATTTT. Its translation: CASSLGLPGQKTDTQYF.

The rearrangement links TRBV25-1 to TRBJ1-4; D may be TRBD1 (5 bases). This CDR3 is built from 15 residues. The germline gives CDR1 MGHDK, CDR2 SYGVNS. V was trimmed by 1 base and J by 7 bases, leaving 13 bases between them. CDR3 region: CASSEFQGSFEKLFF. DNA for the CDR3: TGTGCCAGCAGTGAATTTCAGGGAAGTTTTGAAAAACTGTTTTTT.

This clone appeared a single time. The gene calls are TRBV25-1 and TRBJ1-3; no clear D gene. Germline V lookup: CDR1 MGHDK, CDR2 SYGVNS. The V end was cut by 5 bases, the J end by 0 bases, with 17 bases between. The CDR3 totals 17 residues. This CDR3 reads CASSQQPSEYSGNTIYF. As DNA, the CDR3 is TGTGCCAGCAGTCAGCAACCCAGCGAATACTCTGGAAACACCATATATTTT.

The chain combines TRBV28 with TRBJ1-4, with 7 bases lining up with TRBD1. This CDR3 spans 14 amino acids. The J segment lost 4 bases and the V segment lost 7 bases, leaving 6 bases of the junction unmatched. Looked up from germline, CDR1 is MDHEN and CDR2 is SYDVKM. CDR3 sequence: CASNVYRGNEKLFF. CDR3 nucleotides: TGTGCCAGCAACGTATACAGGGGTAATGAAAAACTGTTTTTT.

The V call is TRBV14, the J call TRBJ2-7; D might be TRBD2 (5 bases). The germline V gene has CDR1 SGHDN and CDR2 FVKESK. The V and J ends lost 2 bases and 5 bases respectively, with 19 bases between them. There are 16 residues in the CDR3. In DNA form, the CDR3 reads TGTGCCAGCAGCCAATCTAACGGGATCCTCCCCCACGAGCAGTACTTC. It translates to CASSQSNGILPHEQYF.

The rearrangement joins TRBV7-8 to TRBJ2-3; D ambiguous. Germline CDR1 reads SGHVS; CDR2 reads FQNEAQ. The length of the CDR3 is 15 residues. With 5 bases removed from V and 2 bases from J, the gap between germline ends came to 14 bases. CDR3 bases: TGTGCCAGCAGCAGCCCCCCGGGTCTCACAGATACGCAGTATTTT. Residues: CASSSPPGLTDTQYF.

This chain uses TRBV28 with TRBJ2-7; 7 nucleotides line up with TRBD2. The CDR3 is made up of 15 amino acids. Germline CDR1 MDHEN, CDR2 SYDVKM. V dropped 5 bases and J dropped 1; count of bases not matched to a gene: 8. Here the CDR3 reads CASSTLMGLSYEQYF. The CDR3 coding sequence is TGTGCCAGCAGTACCCTTATGGGACTATCCTACGAGCAGTACTTC.

The V and J genes are TRBV6-5 and TRBJ2-1, with 7 bases identical to TRBD1. CDR1 MNHEY and CDR2 SVGAGI come from the germline V gene. After removal of 6 bases from V and 7 bases from J, the junction contained 9 bases not matched to a gene. The length of the CDR3 is 14 residues. The CDR3 reads CASRLDRVRNEQFF. CDR3 nucleotides: TGTGCCAGCAGGCTTGACAGGGTCCGGAATGAGCAGTTCTTC.

This chain links TRBV19 with TRBJ2-7, with TRBD2 matching over 8 bases. There are 16 residues in the CDR3. Germline loops: CDR1 LNHDA, CDR2 SQIVND (reference sequence). V gave up 4 bases and J gave up 7 bases; unmatched junction bases: 15. The CDR3: CASSKGAGAHGEEQYF. CDR3 DNA sequence: TGTGCCAGTAGTAAAGGAGCGGGAGCCCACGGGGAGGAGCAGTACTTC. The variable domain in full, completed from reference TRBV19 and TRBJ2-7, reads DGGITQSPKYLFRKEGQNVTLSCEQNLNHDAMYWYRQDPGQGLRLIYYSQIVNDFQKGDIAEGYSVSREKKESFPLTVTSAQKNPTAFYLCASSKGAGAHGEEQYFGPGTRLTVT.

This clone was detected once. The V gene is TRBV10-2, the J gene TRBJ2-3, with D hard to call. The CDR3 runs to 12 residues. Germline assignment: CDR1 WSHSY and CDR2 SAAADI. Trimming removed 8 bases from V and 6 bases from J, with 12 bases in between. This CDR3 reads CASSQVRDTQYF. The CDR3, as DNA: TGCGCCAGCTCCCAGGTTCGCGATACGCAGTATTTT.

The chain uses TRBV18 and TRBJ1-1; 9 bases align to TRBD1. After removal of 2 bases from V and 1 base from J, the junction contained 5 bases not matched to a gene. Germline assignment: CDR1 KGHSH and CDR2 LQKENI. This CDR3 region has 16 residues. The chain's CDR3 is CASSPKTGGWNTEAFF. The CDR3 DNA is TGTGCCAGCTCACCAAAAACAGGGGGCTGGAACACTGAAGCTTTCTTT. The full variable domain, in which reference TRBV18 and TRBJ1-1 provide the parts outside the CDR3, is NAGVMQNPRHLVRRRGQEARLRCSPMKGHSHVYWYRQLPEEGLKFMVYLQKENIIDESGMPKERFSAEFPKEGPSILRIQQVVRGDSAAYFCASSPKTGGWNTEAFFGQGTRLTVV.

V usage is TRBV15 and J usage is TRBJ2-7, with 9 bases matching TRBD1. CDR1 is LNHNV and CDR2 is YYDKDF in the germline V gene (reference sequence). CDR3 length: 15 amino acids. V gave up 0 bases and J gave up 3 bases; unmatched junction bases: 3. The CDR3 region is CATSREGTGIYEQYF. The CDR3, as DNA: TGTGCCACCAGCAGAGAAGGGACAGGGATCTACGAGCAGTACTTC.

This chain links TRBV7-9 with TRBJ2-2; 9 positions match TRBD2. V dropped 0 bases and J dropped 5; count of bases not matched to a gene: 4. Per germline, CDR1 SEHNR and CDR2 FQNEAQ (reference sequence). The CDR3 is 16 amino acids. The CDR3 DNA reads TGTGCCAGCAGCTTAGCTCTAGCGGGACAGACCGGGGAGCTGTTTTTT. It codes for CASSLALAGQTGELFF.

The chain carries TRBV11-2 and TRBJ2-7, with D maybe TRBD2 (6 bases). V lost 5 bases to trimming and J lost 7 bases, with 12 bases between them. From germline, CDR1 is SGHAT and CDR2 FQNNGV. The CDR3 totals 12 residues. The CDR3 DNA reads TGTGCCAGCAGCCAGGGACTTCAGGAGCAGTACTTC. It encodes CASSQGLQEQYF.

This chain uses TRBV6-5 with TRBJ2-1, with 7 bases fitting TRBD2. J was trimmed by 6 bases and V by 8 bases; bases with no gene match: 16. Germline CDR1 reads MNHEY; CDR2 reads SVGAGI. This CDR3 is 16 amino acids long. The CDR3 is CASRSYLGEGGNEQFF. CDR3 nucleotide sequence: TGTGCCAGCCGTTCCTATCTAGGGGAGGGAGGCAATGAGCAGTTCTTC.

The chain has TRBV5-1 and TRBJ2-1, with 7 bases matching TRBD2. This CDR3 comprises 16 residues. The V gene's germline CDR1 is SGHRS and CDR2 YFSETQ. V shed 3 bases and J 6 bases; nucleotides not matched to a gene: 12. As DNA, the CDR3 is TGCGCCAGCAGCTATAGAGGGACTCCGGGGGGCAATGAGCAGTTCTTC. Amino acid sequence: CASSYRGTPGGNEQFF.

This chain joins TRBV6-1 and TRBJ1-3, with a tentative D call TRBD1 (5 bases). CDR1 and CDR2 from the germline V gene are MNHNS and SASEGT. Trimming shortened V by 2 bases and J by 4 bases, and 18 bases separated the two germline ends. This CDR3 contains 17 residues. CDR3 residues: CASSESSVTRAGNTIYF. The CDR3 DNA follows: TGTGCCAGCAGTGAATCGTCTGTTACCAGGGCCGGAAACACCATATATTTT.

The chain recombines TRBV27 with TRBJ2-6; 7 nucleotides agree with TRBD1. The V gene end was trimmed by 2 bases and the J gene end by 0 bases; junction bases not matched to a gene: 1. Germline V gene lookup returns CDR1 MNHEY and CDR2 SMNVEV (reference sequence). The CDR3 extends over 16 amino acids. In nucleotides, the CDR3 is TGTGCCAGCAGTTTAAGGGGGCCCTCTGGGGCCAACGTCCTGACTTTC. Its translation is CASSLRGPSGANVLTF. The variable domain in full, completed from reference TRBV27 and TRBJ2-6, reads EAQVTQNPRYLITVTGKKLTVTCSQNMNHEYMSWYRQDPGLGLRQIYYSMNVEVTDKGDVPEGYKVSRKEKRNFPLILESPSPNQTSLYFCASSLRGPSGANVLTFGAGSRLTVL.

The sample holds one count of this clone. V usage is TRBV28 and J usage is TRBJ1-2; D is unclear. The V end lost 8 bases, the J end lost 4 bases, and 14 bases lay between the germline ends. The length of the CDR3 is 13 residues. The germline gives CDR1 MDHEN, CDR2 SYDVKM. CDR3 DNA sequence: TGTGCCAGCTTCTCGACCGGGGTCTATGGCTACACCTTC. Translation: CASFSTGVYGYTF.

The rearrangement uses TRBV5-1 and TRBJ2-1; TRBD1 matches at 11 bases. The CDR3 contains 15 residues. CDR1 is SGHRS and CDR2 is YFSETQ in the germline V gene. V dropped 0 bases and J dropped 9; count of bases not matched to a gene: 5. The DNA for the CDR3 is TGCGCCAGCAGCTTGGTCGGACAGGGGGCTGGTGAGCAGTTCTTC. The encoded protein is CASSLVGQGAGEQFF.

V gene TRBV18 combines with J gene TRBJ2-5; 7 nucleotides align to TRBD2. Germline CDR1 KGHSH, CDR2 LQKENI. With V trimmed by 2 bases and J by 5 bases, 8 bases remained unmatched. The CDR3 consists of 15 residues. The chain's CDR3 is CASSPIGSGWETQYF. CDR3 bases: TGTGCCAGCTCACCAATCGGTAGCGGGTGGGAGACCCAGTACTTC.

The chain recombines TRBV9 with TRBJ2-1; D gene unclear. CDR3 length equals 13 residues. Deletions cut 1 base from V and 6 bases from J, with 8 bases between. Per germline, CDR1 SGDLS and CDR2 YYNGEE. Here the CDR3 reads CASSVPPRNEQFF. The CDR3 DNA is TGTGCCAGCAGCGTACCCCCTCGCAATGAGCAGTTCTTC.

Points on this clone: This CDR3 is missing its conserved last phenylalanine or tryptophan, likely due to a read error. The DNA is omitted, as the CDR3 cannot be located on it reliably, and the CDR3 follows TCRdb's listing. The chain uses TRBV2 and TRBJ1-4. Germline V CDR1 and CDR2: SNHLY, FYNNEI. Termini included, the CDR3 measures 11 amino acids. The CDR3 reads CASMNPGGPDL.

The chain couples TRBV9 to TRBJ1-2; the match to TRBD1 covers 7 bases. Looked up from germline, CDR1 is SGDLS and CDR2 is YYNGEE. V lost 0 bases and J lost 3; bases outside the gene matches: 20. This CDR3 comprises 20 residues. The CDR3: CASSVVGEPRGDRNYYGYTF. CDR3 DNA: TGTGCCAGCAGCGTAGTAGGGGAACCCAGGGGGGACAGAAACTACTATGGCTACACCTTC.

J is TRBJ2-2 and V is TRBV19; no firm D call. CDR3 length: 14 residues. V gave up 0 bases and J gave up 3 bases, with 5 bases separating them. Germline CDR1 LNHDA, CDR2 SQIVND (reference sequence). The CDR3 DNA sequence: TGTGCCAGTAGTATAGATGGAGACACCGGGGAGCTGTTTTTT. Protein: CASSIDGDTGELFF.